The 9 T cell receptor beta chains listed next were all sequenced from one sample in a study of OX40 agonist ivuxolimab in advanced cancers. Clones were sequenced by immunoSEQ multiplex PCR, and TCRdb holds only the in-frame ones, with some missing. The table includes approximately 71,000 clones, 84% detected once. The sequencing here drew on CD4+ or CD8+ T cells sorted from blood, taken in a trial of the OX40 agonist ivuxolimab. These receptors were taken from an adult with an advanced solid tumor such as melanoma, head and neck, liver or kidney cancer.

This sequence joins TRBV5-6 and TRBJ2-3, with D possibly being TRBD1 (6 bases). V lost 3 bases, J lost 1 base, and 15 bases lay in between. Germline V gene data show CDR1 as SGHDT and CDR2 as YYEEEE. This CDR3 has 16 residues. The CDR3 sequence is CASSSTTGHGTDTQYF. CDR3 sequence (DNA): TGTGCCAGCAGCTCAACTACGGGACACGGCACAGATACGCAGTATTTT.

This clone was observed a few times. V usage is TRBV6-1 and J usage is TRBJ1-5; 7 bases match TRBD1. Losses at the gene ends were 4 bases for V and 3 bases for J; bases not matched to a gene: 9. The CDR3 is 16 residues long. Germline assignment: CDR1 MNHNS and CDR2 SASEGT. The DNA for the CDR3 is TGTGCCAGCAGTGGGGGGACAGTAGCGGCCAATCAGCCCCAGCATTTT. This codes for CASSGGTVAANQPQHF.

Only one count was recorded for this clone. This chain links TRBV18 with TRBJ2-7; 10 bases are shared with TRBD1. CDR3 size: 15 residues. Germline CDR1 KGHSH, CDR2 LQKENI. With 3 bases clipped from V and 4 bases from J, the junction kept 6 bases outside the gene matches. Written as DNA, the CDR3 is TGTGCCAGCTCACCGGGACAGGGGAGGGAATACGAGCAGTACTTC. This codes for CASSPGQGREYEQYF.

The count of this clone is one. The rearrangement uses TRBV11-2 and TRBJ2-5; TRBD1 is a possible D gene (5 bases). This CDR3 has 13 residues. The ends were cut back, 6 bases at V and 5 bases at J, with 13 bases in the middle. CDR1 SGHAT and CDR2 FQNNGV come from the germline V gene. CDR3 sequence (DNA): TGTGCCAGCAGGGGGCAGGCAGGGGAGACCCAGTACTTC. Amino acids: CASRGQAGETQYF.

The chain employs TRBV5-4 and TRBJ2-2; perhaps TRBD1 as D (5 bases). V was shortened by 4 bases and J by 1 base, with 17 bases between the two germline ends. This CDR3 has 17 amino acids. CDR1 and CDR2 (germline): SGHNT, YYREEE (reference sequence). In DNA form, the CDR3 reads TGTGCCAGCAGCAGGGCCGCACAGGTCGTGAACACCGGGGAGCTGTTTTTT. Translating it yields CASSRAAQVVNTGELFF.

The chain combines TRBV2 with TRBJ1-5; D uncertain. Germline CDR1 is SNHLY and CDR2 is FYNNEI. The CDR3 is 13 amino acids. Trimming pared 6 bases from V and 3 bases from J, leaving 9 bases between. The CDR3 coding sequence is TGTGCCAGCAGAGGGAGCCCCAATCAGCCCCAGCATTTT. This codes for CASRGSPNQPQHF.

V is TRBV28 and J is TRBJ2-7, with D perhaps matching TRBD2 (5 bases). CDR1 and CDR2 from the germline V gene are MDHEN and SYDVKM. The CDR3 is made up of 11 amino acids. Trimming removed 4 bases from V and 5 bases from J, with 6 bases in between. The CDR3 DNA follows: TGTGCCAGCAGTTCGAGGGACGAGCAGTACTTC. This codes for CASSSRDEQYF.

This rearrangement joins TRBV7-3 to TRBJ2-2; 8 bases are shared with TRBD2. Germline assignment: CDR1 SGHTA and CDR2 FQGTGA. CDR3 length equals 17 residues. Trimming removed 0 bases from V and 1 base from J; junction bases left unmatched: 4. The CDR3 coding sequence is TGTGCCAGCAGCTTAACTGCTCTAGCGGGGAACACCGGGGAGCTGTTTTTT. Encoded protein: CASSLTALAGNTGELFF.

The chain has TRBV2 and TRBJ1-3, with 9 bases that match TRBD1. V shed 5 bases and J 0 bases; nucleotides not matched to a gene: 8. This CDR3 is 17 amino acids long. Germline loops: CDR1 SNHLY, CDR2 FYNNEI. The CDR3 DNA reads as TGTGCCAGCAGTCTCGGGACAGGGATATTCTCTGGAAACACCATATATTTT. Translating gives CASSLGTGIFSGNTIYF.